The next 4 T cell receptor beta chains were all read from a single sample in a study of blood T cells in healthy people across ages. It was with a sample-barcoded 5' primer and a J-beta primer mix that a second PCR of about 6 to 12 cycles was run. Via MiXCR, TCRdb re-called the 5' RACE reads, giving one row per CDR3 protein. The table lists approximately 1,000,000 distinct CDR3 sequences, under 45% of them singletons. The source material was blood. All receptors derive from a woman aged 60-70 years in good health.

The rearrangement links TRBV10-3 to TRBJ2-2; no clear D. The CDR3 is made up of 17 amino acids. CDR1 and CDR2 (germline): ENHRY, SYGVKD. The ends were cut back, 4 bases at V and 5 bases at J, with 20 bases in the middle. Here the CDR3 DNA reads TGTGCCATCAGTGGCAGCCGGGCCCTTGGTGGGACCGGGGAGCTGTTTTTT. Residues: CAISGSRALGGTGELFF.

This clonotype was observed a few times. V and J are TRBV29-1 and TRBJ2-3, with D possibly being TRBD2 (7 bases). V lost 6 bases and J 0 bases, leaving 19 bases between the germline ends. The germline V gene has CDR1 SQVTM and CDR2 ANQGSEA. The CDR3 is 16 amino acids. The CDR3 region has the DNA TGCAGCGTCCTAGGGGGGGTGGACAGCAGCACAGATACGCAGTATTTT. Its translation is CSVLGGVDSSTDTQYF.

The rearrangement links TRBV7-3 to TRBJ2-7, with TRBD2 identical over 7 bases. There are 17 residues in the CDR3. The J segment lost 4 bases and the V segment lost 2 bases, leaving 14 bases of the junction unmatched. Per the germline V gene, CDR1 is SGHTA and CDR2 is FQGTGA. CDR3 region: CASSLLPSPSGKYEQYF. CDR3 nucleotides: TGTGCCAGCAGCTTACTACCCTCACCTAGCGGAAAGTACGAGCAGTACTTC.

This chain uses TRBV28 with TRBJ2-4; 9 positions agree with TRBD2. TRBJ2-7 matches the DNA end more closely, so the J call is doubtful. Per germline, CDR1 MDHEN and CDR2 SYDVKM. The CDR3 runs to 14 residues. CDR3 nucleotide sequence: TGTGCCAGCAGAAGCGCGGGGGGGCGGGACGAGCAGTACTTC. This encodes CASRSAGGRDEQYF.